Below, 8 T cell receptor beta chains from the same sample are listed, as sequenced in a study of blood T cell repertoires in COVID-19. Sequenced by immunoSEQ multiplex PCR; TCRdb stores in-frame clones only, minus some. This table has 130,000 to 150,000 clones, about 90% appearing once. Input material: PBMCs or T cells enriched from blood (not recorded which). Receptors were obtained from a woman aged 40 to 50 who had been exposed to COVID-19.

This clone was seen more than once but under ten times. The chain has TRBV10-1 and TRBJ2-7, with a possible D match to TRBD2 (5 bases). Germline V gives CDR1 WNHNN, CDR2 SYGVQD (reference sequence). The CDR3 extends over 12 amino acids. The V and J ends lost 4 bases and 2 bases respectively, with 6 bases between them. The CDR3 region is CASSAGTYEQYF. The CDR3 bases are TGCGCCAGCAGTGCGGGAACCTACGAGCAGTACTTC.

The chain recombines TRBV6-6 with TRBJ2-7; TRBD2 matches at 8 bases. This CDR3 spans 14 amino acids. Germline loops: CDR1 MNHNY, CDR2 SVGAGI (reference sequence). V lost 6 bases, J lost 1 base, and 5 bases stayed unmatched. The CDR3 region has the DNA TGTGCCAGCAGCCTACTAGCGGAGTCCTACGAGCAGTACTTC. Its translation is CASSLLAESYEQYF.

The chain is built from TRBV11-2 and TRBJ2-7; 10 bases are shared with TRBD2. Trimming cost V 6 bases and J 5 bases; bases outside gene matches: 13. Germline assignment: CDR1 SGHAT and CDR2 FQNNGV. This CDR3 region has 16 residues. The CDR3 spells CASSRPSGRPLDEQYF. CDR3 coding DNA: TGTGCCAGCAGTCGCCCTAGCGGGAGACCGCTCGACGAGCAGTACTTC.

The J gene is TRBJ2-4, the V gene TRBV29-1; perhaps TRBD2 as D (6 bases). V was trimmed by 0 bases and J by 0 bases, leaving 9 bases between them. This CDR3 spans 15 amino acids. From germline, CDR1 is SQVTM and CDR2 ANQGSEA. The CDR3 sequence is CSVEDLGLAKNIQYF. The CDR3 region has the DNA TGCAGCGTTGAAGATCTGGGACTAGCCAAAAACATTCAGTACTTC.

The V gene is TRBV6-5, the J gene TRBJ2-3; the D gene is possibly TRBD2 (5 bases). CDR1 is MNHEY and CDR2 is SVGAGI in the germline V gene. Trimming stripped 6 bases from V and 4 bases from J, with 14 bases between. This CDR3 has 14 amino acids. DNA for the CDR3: TGTGCCAGCAGCCCAGGAGGAGAGTCAGATACGCAGTATTTT. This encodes CASSPGGESDTQYF.

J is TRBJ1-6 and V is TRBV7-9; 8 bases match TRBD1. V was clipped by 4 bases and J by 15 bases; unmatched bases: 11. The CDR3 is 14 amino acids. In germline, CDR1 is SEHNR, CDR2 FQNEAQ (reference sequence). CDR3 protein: CASSYGTGSVSLHF. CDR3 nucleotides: TGTGCCAGCAGCTACGGGACAGGTAGTGTTAGCCTCCACTTT.

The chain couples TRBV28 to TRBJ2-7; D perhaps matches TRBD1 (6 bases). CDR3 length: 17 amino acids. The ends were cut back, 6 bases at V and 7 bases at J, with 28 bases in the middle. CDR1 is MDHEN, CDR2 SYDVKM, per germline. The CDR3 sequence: CASRPGLVRGFTGEQYF. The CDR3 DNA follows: TGTGCCAGCAGGCCGGGCTTAGTCAGGGGTTTTACGGGGGAGCAGTACTTC.

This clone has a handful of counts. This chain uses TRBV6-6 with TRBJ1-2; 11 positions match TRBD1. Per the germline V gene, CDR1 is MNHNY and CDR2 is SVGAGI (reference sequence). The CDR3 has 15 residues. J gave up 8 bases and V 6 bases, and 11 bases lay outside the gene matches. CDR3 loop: CASSFTGTGGGGYTF. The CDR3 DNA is TGTGCCAGCAGCTTTACCGGGACAGGGGGGGGCGGCTACACCTTC.